The clone carrying this TCR beta chain has ten or more counts. V dropped 2 bases and J dropped 1 base, with 18 bases sitting between them. The germline V gene encodes CDR1 SGHAT and CDR2 FQNNGV. The CDR3 consists of 17 residues. This record belongs to a study of glioma-infiltrating T cells. The iRepertoire nested amplicon-rescue multiplex PCR amplified TCR alpha and beta CDR3s from RNA. TCRdb used MiXCR to reprocess the multiplex PCR reads, holding one entry per CDR3 protein. The sample records about 93,000 distinct CDR3 sequences, roughly 37% being singletons. The sequenced sample consisted of glioma tissue, nonneoplastic brain tissue, or PBMCs (not recorded which). This receptor was identified in a human donor with low-grade glioma or glioblastoma, undergoing nonglioma brain surgery, or in good health (not recorded which). The chain uses TRBV11-2 and TRBJ2-7; D perhaps matches TRBD2 (6 bases). The CDR3 here is CASSLRFSGGLSYEQYF. The CDR3, as DNA: TGTGCCAGCAGCTTACGGTTTTCCGGGGGACTGTCCTACGAGCAGTACTTC.